Shown below are 26 T cell receptor beta chains from a single sample sequenced in a study of Ad26.COV2.S vaccination and SARS-CoV-2 variants. Libraries were prepared by immunoSEQ multiplex PCR; TCRdb keeps only in-frame clonotypes and omits some of them. The sample holds some 320,000 clones, approximately 86% seen once. The sample's treatment: approximately 18 received Ad26.COV2.S at low or high dose, single or two shots; about 5 received placebo; per-sample allocation not given. All samples were drawn on day 63, counting from the first vaccine or placebo injection. The specimen comprised peripheral blood, sampled in a trial of Ad26.COV2.S vaccine versus placebo. These receptors all stem from a person aged 18-65 years who received the Ad26.COV2.S COVID-19 vaccine or a placebo.

The V call is TRBV7-3, the J call TRBJ1-6; D gene uncertain. Looked up from germline, CDR1 is SGHTA and CDR2 is FQGTGA. The CDR3 has 14 amino acids. Between the trimmed V and J ends, which lost 1 base and 10 bases, there was a span of 11 bases. The CDR3, as DNA: TGTGCCAGCAGCTTAAGGGCCGTGGGCTCACCCCTCCACTTT. It yields the protein CASSLRAVGSPLHF.

This chain joins TRBV9 and TRBJ1-2; maybe TRBD1 (6 bases). The V end lost 3 bases, the J end lost 3 bases, and 12 bases lay between the germline ends. This CDR3 region has 14 residues. Germline values: CDR1 SGDLS, CDR2 YYNGEE. The CDR3, as DNA: TGTGCCAGCAGCGGGCGAGGACAGTACTATGGCTACACCTTC. Translating gives CASSGRGQYYGYTF. Full variable domain (outside the CDR3, taken from reference TRBV9 and TRBJ1-2): DSGVTQTPKHLITATGQRVTLRCSPRSGDLSVYWYQQSLDQGLQFLIQYYNGEERAKGNILERFSAQQFPDLHSELNLSSLELGDSALYFCASSGRGQYYGYTFGSGTRLTVV.

Note on this clone: This sample also contains other DNA sequences that code for the same CDR3. This rearrangement joins TRBV7-2 to TRBJ2-7; 12 nucleotides line up with TRBD1. Germline trimming cut 5 bases from V and 6 bases from J; bases unmatched to any gene: 8. CDR3 size: 15 residues. Per the germline V gene, CDR1 is SGHTA and CDR2 is FQGNSA. This chain's CDR3 is CASSLRRDRGLEQYF. The CDR3 DNA follows: TGTGCCAGCAGCCTCCGTCGGGACAGGGGGCTCGAGCAGTACTTC.

This clone appeared a few times. CDR3 in amino acids: CASSQEGYEQYF. The CDR3 nucleotides read TGTGCCAGCAGCCAAGAGGGTTACGAGCAGTACTTC. V and J are TRBV9 and TRBJ2-7, with TRBD2 as a possible D gene (5 bases). V dropped 4 bases and J dropped 4 bases, with 9 bases sitting between them. There are 12 residues in the CDR3. The V gene's germline CDR1 is SGDLS and CDR2 YYNGEE.

The chain couples TRBV3-1 (or the pseudogene TRBV3-2) to TRBJ1-5; no firm D call. This CDR3 spans 14 amino acids. Trimming removed 0 bases from V and 1 base from J, with 4 bases in between. Germline V gene lookup returns CDR1 LGHDT and CDR2 YNNKEL (reference sequence). The CDR3 reads CASSQDISNQPQHF. CDR3 DNA sequence: TGTGCCAGCAGCCAAGATATAAGCAATCAGCCCCAGCATTTT.

This chain links TRBV3-1 (or the pseudogene TRBV3-2) with TRBJ2-3, with D hard to call. This CDR3 comprises 14 residues. CDR1 LGHDT and CDR2 YNNKEL come from the germline V gene (reference sequence). Trimming removed 1 base at V and 5 bases at J, with 10 bases between. The CDR3 sequence is CASSQGSGLDTQYF. CDR3 DNA sequence: TGTGCCAGCAGCCAAGGCTCGGGTTTAGATACGCAGTATTTT.

The gene calls are TRBV27 and TRBJ1-6; D possibly corresponds to TRBD1 (5 bases). The CDR3 has 20 amino acids. The germline V and J ends were trimmed by 6 bases and 10 bases, with 34 bases remaining between them. The germline gives CDR1 MNHEY, CDR2 SMNVEV (reference sequence). The CDR3 is CASRAGVLSTGFLVWSPLHF. The CDR3 DNA reads as TGTGCCAGCAGGGCTGGAGTCCTTTCAACAGGATTCTTAGTTTGGTCACCCCTCCACTTT.

This chain links TRBV18 with TRBJ2-6; D unresolved. Germline assignment: CDR1 KGHSH and CDR2 LQKENI. Trimming pared 5 bases from V and 0 bases from J, leaving 8 bases between. The CDR3 is made up of 15 amino acids. The CDR3 protein is CASSSLSSGANVLTF. The CDR3 DNA follows: TGTGCCAGCTCATCCTTATCCTCTGGGGCCAACGTCCTGACTTTC.

This chain uses TRBV7-8 with TRBJ2-2; D perhaps matches TRBD2 (5 bases). The V and J ends lost 5 bases and 0 bases respectively, with 22 bases between them. This CDR3 contains 19 residues. Germline V CDR1 and CDR2: SGHVS, FQNEAQ. In DNA form, the CDR3 reads TGTGCCAGCAGCCCAGAGCGGATCCTCCGCCGATCGAACACCGGGGAGCTGTTTTTT. Its protein product is CASSPERILRRSNTGELFF.

V gene TRBV19 combines with J gene TRBJ1-4; no definite D call. The CDR3 extends over 15 amino acids. The germline gives CDR1 LNHDA, CDR2 SQIVND (reference sequence). The V end lost 3 bases, the J end lost 2 bases, and 10 bases lay between the germline ends. The CDR3 is CASSIKGLTNEKLFF. As DNA, the CDR3 is TGTGCCAGTAGTATTAAAGGGCTCACTAATGAAAAACTGTTTTTT.

The chain carries TRBV11-3 and TRBJ1-6; no definite D call. CDR1 is SGHNT, CDR2 YENEEA, per germline. V was cut by 0 bases and J by 10 bases, with 13 bases left in between. This CDR3 region has 15 residues. For the CDR3, the DNA is TGTGCCAGCAGCTTAGACCCGGACCTCGGGTCACCCCTCCACTTT. The encoded protein is CASSLDPDLGSPLHF.

The chain uses TRBV19 and TRBJ2-2; the D gene could be TRBD1 or TRBD2 (6 bases each). From germline, CDR1 is LNHDA and CDR2 SQIVND (reference sequence). The CDR3 covers 14 residues. Trimming removed 3 bases at V and 6 bases at J, with 11 bases between. CDR3 residues: CASSMTGAAGELFF. For the CDR3, the DNA is TGTGCCAGTAGTATGACGGGGGCGGCCGGGGAGCTGTTTTTT.

CDR3 sequence reads: CASSPIPPYNSPLHF. The CDR3 nucleotides read TGTGCCAGCAGTCCCATCCCGCCCTATAATTCACCCCTCCACTTT. The chain uses TRBV27 and TRBJ1-6; no firm D call. Per the germline V gene, CDR1 is MNHEY and CDR2 is SMNVEV (reference sequence). CDR3 size: 15 residues. V was cut by 5 bases and J by 2 bases, with 10 bases left in between.

This clone was observed a single time. This sample includes further DNA sequences coding for the same CDR3. The J gene is TRBJ2-7, the V gene TRBV9, with no clear D. Per the germline V gene, CDR1 is SGDLS and CDR2 is YYNGEE. V was shortened by 0 bases and J by 1 base, with 8 bases between the two germline ends. CDR3 size: 14 residues. DNA of the CDR3: TGTGCCAGCAGCGTAGGTGTGGGTTCCTACGAGCAGTACTTC. This codes for CASSVGVGSYEQYF. The full variable domain, completed using reference TRBV9 and TRBJ2-7, is DSGVTQTPKHLITATGQRVTLRCSPRSGDLSVYWYQQSLDQGLQFLIQYYNGEERAKGNILERFSAQQFPDLHSELNLSSLELGDSALYFCASSVGVGSYEQYFGPGTRLTVT.

The chain carries TRBV19 and TRBJ1-5, with TRBD1 as a possible D gene (5 bases). CDR1 and CDR2 (germline): LNHDA, SQIVND (reference sequence). The CDR3 spans 15 residues. Between the trimmed V and J ends, which lost 0 bases and 6 bases, there was a span of 12 bases. DNA for the CDR3: TGTGCCAGTAGTATAGATCGACAGTTTGCTCAGCCCCAGCATTTT. It codes for CASSIDRQFAQPQHF.

A few counts support this clone. The V gene is TRBV11-2, the J gene TRBJ1-6; D gene uncertain. Germline values: CDR1 SGHAT, CDR2 FQNNGV. Trimming took off 2 bases at V and 7 bases at J, with 6 bases between the two ends. The CDR3 contains 13 residues. Here the CDR3 DNA reads TGTGCCAGCAGCTTACCGGGGAATTCACCCCTCCACTTT. Its protein is CASSLPGNSPLHF. The complete variable domain, with remaining parts taken from reference TRBV11-2 and TRBJ1-6, reads EAGVAQSPRYKIIEKRQSVAFWCNPISGHATLYWYQQILGQGPKLLIQFQNNGVVDDSQLPKDRFSAERLKGVDSTLKIQPAKLEDSAVYLCASSLPGNSPLHFGNGTRLTVT.

This sequence joins TRBV3-1 (or the pseudogene TRBV3-2) and TRBJ2-6; D is unclear. CDR1 is LGHDT, CDR2 YNNKEL, per germline (reference sequence). This CDR3 contains 16 residues. Trimming pared 6 bases from V and 0 bases from J, leaving 12 bases between. The CDR3 here is CASSLYWSSGANVLTF. CDR3 DNA sequence: TGTGCCAGCAGTCTATATTGGAGCTCTGGGGCCAACGTCCTGACTTTC.

This chain uses TRBV19 with TRBJ1-5; tentatively, D is TRBD1 (5 bases). Germline V gene lookup returns CDR1 LNHDA and CDR2 SQIVND (reference sequence). The CDR3 length is 15 residues. V lost 0 bases and J lost 4, with 10 bases in between. DNA of the CDR3: TGTGCCAGTAGTATAGATCCAGGGACTAATCAGCCCCAGCATTTT. It yields the protein CASSIDPGTNQPQHF.

This clone was counted a few times. V is TRBV6-5 and J is TRBJ1-6, with D tentatively TRBD1 (5 bases). Looked up from germline, CDR1 is MNHEY and CDR2 is SVGAGI. V lost 2 bases and J lost 7, with 9 bases in between. This CDR3 spans 14 amino acids. The CDR3 nucleotides read TGTGCCAGCAGTTACACGGGACCGAATTCACCCCTCCACTTT. Translation gives CASSYTGPNSPLHF.

J is TRBJ1-5 and V is TRBV19; D remains ambiguous. V lost 3 bases and J 6 bases, leaving 6 bases between the germline ends. In germline, CDR1 is LNHDA, CDR2 SQIVND (reference sequence). The length of the CDR3 is 12 residues. DNA for the CDR3: TGTGCCAGTAGTATGCGTTTTCAGCCCCAGCATTTT. Its protein product is CASSMRFQPQHF.

This rearrangement joins TRBV18 to TRBJ1-1; D unclear. CDR1 is KGHSH and CDR2 is LQKENI in the germline V gene. The CDR3 totals 15 residues. V lost 1 base, J lost 2 bases, and 11 bases lay in between. For the CDR3, the DNA is TGTGCCAGCTCACCACAAGAATGGGGAAACACTGAAGCTTTCTTT. It specifies CASSPQEWGNTEAFF.

The CDR3 protein is CATSRMGVETQYF. In DNA form, the CDR3 reads TGTGCCACCAGCAGAATGGGGGTAGAGACCCAGTACTTC. This chain connects TRBV15 to TRBJ2-5; perhaps D is TRBD1 or TRBD2 (5 bases each). The germline gives CDR1 LNHNV, CDR2 YYDKDF (reference sequence). The ends were cut back, 2 bases at V and 4 bases at J, with 8 bases in the middle. CDR3 size: 13 residues. Supplemented by reference TRBV15 and TRBJ2-5, the full variable domain reads DAMVIQNPRYQVTQFGKPVTLSCSQTLNHNVMYWYQQKSSQAPKLLFHYYDKDFNNEADTPDNFQSRRPNTSFCFLDIRSPGLGDTAMYLCATSRMGVETQYFGPGTRLLVL.

Here the CDR3 reads CASSLSAANTEAFF. The DNA for the CDR3 is TGTGCCAGCAGCCTTAGCGCTGCGAACACTGAAGCTTTCTTT. The V gene is TRBV3-1 (or the pseudogene TRBV3-2), the J gene TRBJ1-1; D remains unclear. This CDR3 has 14 residues. V was shortened by 4 bases and J by 1 base, with 10 bases between the two germline ends. The germline CDR1 and CDR2 sequences are LGHDT and YNNKEL (reference sequence).

J is TRBJ1-3 and V is TRBV2; D gene ambiguous. CDR1 is SNHLY and CDR2 is FYNNEI in the germline V gene. The CDR3 runs 14 residues. V gave up 2 bases and J gave up 4 bases, with 9 bases separating them. The CDR3 here is CASSEQPVGNTIYF. The CDR3 nucleotides are TGTGCCAGCAGTGAACAGCCCGTAGGAAACACCATATATTTT.

The chain couples TRBV3-1 (or the pseudogene TRBV3-2) to TRBJ2-1; maybe TRBD1 (6 bases). Germline V lookup: CDR1 LGHDT, CDR2 YNNKEL (reference sequence). Trimming removed 1 base from V and 5 bases from J, with 12 bases in between. The CDR3 is made up of 15 amino acids. The CDR3 spells CASSQAGVLHNEQFF. The CDR3 nucleotides read TGTGCCAGCAGCCAAGCAGGGGTTTTGCACAATGAGCAGTTCTTC.

The rearrangement uses TRBV14 and TRBJ2-7, with 10 nucleotides matching TRBD2. The germline V gene encodes CDR1 SGHDN and CDR2 FVKESK. The CDR3 is 14 residues long. Unmatched junction bases numbered 8, after V lost 6 bases and J lost 6 bases. The CDR3 DNA sequence: TGTGCCAGCAGAATTAGCGGGGGGCGAGCCGAGCAGTACTTC. Translation: CASRISGGRAEQYF.